This TCR beta chain was documented in a study of shared T cell receptors in the human thymus. Produced via immunoSEQ multiplex PCR; TCRdb's table is partial and in-frame only. In the table there are approximately 400,000 clones, approximately 95% of which are singletons. The germline gives CDR1 SGHDN, CDR2 FVKESK. Trimming removed 1 base at V and 0 bases at J, with 12 bases between. The CDR3 length is 16 residues. Sequencing was performed on thymocytes. This TCR was sampled from a human donor. V gene TRBV14 combines with J gene TRBJ2-5; possibly TRBD1 or TRBD2 for D (5 bases each). CDR3 sequence reads: CASSQGRGYHQETQYF. The CDR3 DNA reads as TGTGCCAGCAGCCAAGGCCGGGGCTACCACCAAGAGACCCAGTACTTC.